This T cell receptor (beta chain) was captured in a study of blood T cell repertoires in COVID-19. The wider study: Specimens from acute and convalescent COVID-19 originated in the United States, Italy and Spain.

Assay: immunoSEQ multiplex PCR; the TCRdb copy retains only in-frame clones and omits some. The sample lists about 250,000 clones, about 82% occurring once. Germline values: CDR1 SGHTA, CDR2 FQGNSA. Trimming took 4 bases from V and 4 from J; bases not matched to a gene: 6. This CDR3 region has 15 residues. This TCR was recovered from a woman of 80 years or more with COVID-19, enrolled during active disease. The V call is TRBV7-2, the J call TRBJ2-3, with 9 bases matching TRBD2. The sequenced sample consisted of peripheral blood. The CDR3 is CASSSLAGPADTQYF. DNA of the CDR3: TGTGCCAGCAGCTCTCTAGCGGGGCCGGCAGATACGCAGTATTTT.